This TCR beta chain was profiled in a study of T cell changes during pregnancy in multiple sclerosis. Data came from immunoSEQ multiplex PCR; TCRdb stores just in-frame clones and leaves some out. The table lists fewer than 80,000 clones, nearly 95% of them singletons. The sample here was CD4+ T cells from peripheral blood mononuclear cells, taken after pregnancy. This sequence originates from a female donor with multiple sclerosis, enrolled in a pregnancy study.

For the CDR3, the DNA is TGCAGCGCCGAAGAGACAGGGGGTAGCACTGAAGCTTTCTTT. Protein sequence: CSAEETGGSTEAFF. The V gene is TRBV29-1, the J gene TRBJ1-1; the match to TRBD1 covers 9 bases. This CDR3 has 14 amino acids. Germline trimming cut 7 bases from V and 4 bases from J; bases unmatched to any gene: 10. Germline CDR1 SQVTM, CDR2 ANQGSEA.